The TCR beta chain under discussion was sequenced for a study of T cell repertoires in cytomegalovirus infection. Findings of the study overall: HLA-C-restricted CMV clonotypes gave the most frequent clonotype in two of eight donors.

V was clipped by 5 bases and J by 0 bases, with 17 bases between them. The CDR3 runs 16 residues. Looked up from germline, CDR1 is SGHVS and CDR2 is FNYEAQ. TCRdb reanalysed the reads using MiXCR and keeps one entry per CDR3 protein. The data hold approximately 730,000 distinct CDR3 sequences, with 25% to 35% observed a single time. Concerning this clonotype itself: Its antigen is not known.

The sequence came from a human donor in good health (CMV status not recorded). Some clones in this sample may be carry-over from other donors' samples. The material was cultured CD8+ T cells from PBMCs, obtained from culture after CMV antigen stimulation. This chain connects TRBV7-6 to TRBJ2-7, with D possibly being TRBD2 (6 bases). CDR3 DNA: TGTGCCAGCAGCCCTACACTCTCCGGGAGCTCCTACGAGCAGTACTTC. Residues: CASSPTLSGSSYEQYF. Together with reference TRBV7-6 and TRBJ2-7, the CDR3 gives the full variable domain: GAGVSQSPRYKVTKRGQDVALRCDPISGHVSLYWYRQALGQGPEFLTYFNYEAQQDKSGLPNDRFSAERPEGSISTLTIQRTEQRDSAMYRCASSPTLSGSSYEQYFGPGTRLTVT.